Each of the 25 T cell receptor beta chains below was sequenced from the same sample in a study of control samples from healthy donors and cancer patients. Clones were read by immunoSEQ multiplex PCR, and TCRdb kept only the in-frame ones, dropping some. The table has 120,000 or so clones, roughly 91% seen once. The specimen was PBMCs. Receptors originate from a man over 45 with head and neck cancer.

CDR3 DNA sequence: TGTGCCAGCCAAACTCGTGGGTCCTACAATGAGCAGTTCTTC. Protein product: CASQTRGSYNEQFF. The rearrangement links TRBV19 to TRBJ2-1; D gene unclear. V was trimmed by 9 bases and J by 1 base, leaving 13 bases between them. The CDR3 covers 14 residues. The germline V gene has CDR1 LNHDA and CDR2 SQIVND (reference sequence). Based on the CDR3 plus reference TRBV19 and TRBJ2-1, the full variable domain is DGGITQSPKYLFRKEGQNVTLSCEQNLNHDAMYWYRQDPGQGLRLIYYSQIVNDFQKGDIAEGYSVSREKKESFPLTVTSAQKNPTAFYLCASQTRGSYNEQFFGPGTRLTVL.

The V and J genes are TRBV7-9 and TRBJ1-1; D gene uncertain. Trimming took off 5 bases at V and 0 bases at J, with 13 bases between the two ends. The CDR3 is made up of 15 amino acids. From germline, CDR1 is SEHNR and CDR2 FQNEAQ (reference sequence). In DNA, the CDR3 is TGTGCCAGCAGCCCCAGGAGTGGGGTGAACACTGAAGCTTTCTTT. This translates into CASSPRSGVNTEAFF.

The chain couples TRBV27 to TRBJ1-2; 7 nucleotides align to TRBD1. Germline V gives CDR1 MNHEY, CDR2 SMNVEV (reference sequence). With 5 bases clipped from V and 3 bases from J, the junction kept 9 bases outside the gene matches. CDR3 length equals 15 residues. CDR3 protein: CASSPTGIFDYGYTF. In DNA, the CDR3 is TGTGCCAGCAGTCCGACAGGGATCTTCGACTATGGCTACACCTTC.

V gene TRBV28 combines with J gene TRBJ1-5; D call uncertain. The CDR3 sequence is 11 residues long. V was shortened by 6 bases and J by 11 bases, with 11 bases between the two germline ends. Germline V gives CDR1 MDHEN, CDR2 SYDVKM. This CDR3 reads CASSYRGAQHF. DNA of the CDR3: TGTGCCAGCAGCTACCGTGGGGCCCAGCATTTT.

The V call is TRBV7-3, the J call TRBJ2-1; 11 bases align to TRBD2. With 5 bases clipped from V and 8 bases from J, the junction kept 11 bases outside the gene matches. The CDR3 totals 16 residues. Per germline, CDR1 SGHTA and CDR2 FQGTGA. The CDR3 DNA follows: TGTGCCAGCAGCGTGATGGGGCTAGCGGGGGGCGATGAGCAGTTCTTC. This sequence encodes CASSVMGLAGGDEQFF.

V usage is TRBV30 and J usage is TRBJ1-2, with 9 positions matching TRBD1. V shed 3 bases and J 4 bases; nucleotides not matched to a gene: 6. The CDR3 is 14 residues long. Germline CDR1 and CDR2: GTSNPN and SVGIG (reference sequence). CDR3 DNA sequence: TGTGCCTGGAGCTCGGGACAGGGCTTCTATGGCTACACCTTC. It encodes CAWSSGQGFYGYTF.

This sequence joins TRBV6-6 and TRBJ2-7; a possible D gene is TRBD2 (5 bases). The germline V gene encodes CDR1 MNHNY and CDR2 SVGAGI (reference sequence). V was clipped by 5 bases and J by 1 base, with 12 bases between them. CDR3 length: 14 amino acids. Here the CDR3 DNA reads TGTGCCAGCAGTCGACTGACGGGATCCTACGAGCAGTACTTC. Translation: CASSRLTGSYEQYF.

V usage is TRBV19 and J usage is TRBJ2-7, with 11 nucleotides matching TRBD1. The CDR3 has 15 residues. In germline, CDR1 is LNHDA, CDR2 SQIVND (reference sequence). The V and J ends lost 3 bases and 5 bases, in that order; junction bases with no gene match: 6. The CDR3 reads CASSITGTGGHEQYF. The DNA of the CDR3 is TGTGCCAGTAGTATCACCGGGACAGGGGGGCACGAGCAGTACTTC.

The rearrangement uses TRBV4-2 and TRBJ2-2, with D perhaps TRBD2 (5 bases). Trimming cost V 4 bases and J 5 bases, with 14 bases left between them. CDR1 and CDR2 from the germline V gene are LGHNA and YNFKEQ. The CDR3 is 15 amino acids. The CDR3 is CASSRLSGVTGELFF. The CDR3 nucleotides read TGTGCCAGCAGCCGTCTTTCCGGGGTTACCGGGGAGCTGTTTTTT.

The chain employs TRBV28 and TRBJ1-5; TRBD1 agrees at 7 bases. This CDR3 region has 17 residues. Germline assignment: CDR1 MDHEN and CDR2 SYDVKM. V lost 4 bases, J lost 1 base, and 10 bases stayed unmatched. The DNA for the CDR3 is TGTGCCAGCAGTTCTACAGGGGCGACCCTGAGCAATCAGCCCCAGCATTTT. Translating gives CASSSTGATLSNQPQHF.

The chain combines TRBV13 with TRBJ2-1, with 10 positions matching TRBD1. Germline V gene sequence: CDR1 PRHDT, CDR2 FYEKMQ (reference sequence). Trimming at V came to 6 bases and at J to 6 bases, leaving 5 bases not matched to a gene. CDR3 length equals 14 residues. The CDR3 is CASRRTGGLNEQFF. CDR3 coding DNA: TGTGCCAGCAGAAGGACAGGGGGTCTCAATGAGCAGTTCTTC.

CDR3 in DNA: TGTGCCAGCAGCTTAGATGCCCGGACCTGGTCCCAGCATTTT. The encoded protein is CASSLDARTWSQHF. V gene TRBV7-8 combines with J gene TRBJ1-5; no clear D gene. Germline V CDR1 and CDR2: SGHVS, FQNEAQ. There are 14 residues in the CDR3. Between the trimmed V and J ends, which lost 1 base and 11 bases, there was a span of 15 bases.

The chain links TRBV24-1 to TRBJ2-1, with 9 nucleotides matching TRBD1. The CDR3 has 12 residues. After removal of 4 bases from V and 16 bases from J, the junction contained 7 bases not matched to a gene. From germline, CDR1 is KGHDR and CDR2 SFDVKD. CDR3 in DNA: TGTGCCACCAGTGACGCTGGACAGGGGAGATTCTTC. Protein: CATSDAGQGRFF.

As DNA, the CDR3 is TGCGCCAGCAGCCCCATAATGAGGGGGGCAGGAGAGCAGCCCCAGCATTTT. This codes for CASSPIMRGAGEQPQHF. The J gene is TRBJ1-5, the V gene TRBV4-1; possibly TRBD1 for D (6 bases). Trimming stripped 4 bases from V and 7 bases from J, with 23 bases between. Germline V gives CDR1 MGHRA, CDR2 YSYEKL. The CDR3 extends over 17 amino acids.

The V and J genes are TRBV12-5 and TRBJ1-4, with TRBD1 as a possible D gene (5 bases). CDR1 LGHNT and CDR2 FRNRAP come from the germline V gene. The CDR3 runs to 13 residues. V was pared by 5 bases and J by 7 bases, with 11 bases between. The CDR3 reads CASGGDLGEKLFF. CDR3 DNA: TGTGCTAGTGGTGGGGACTTGGGTGAAAAACTGTTTTTT. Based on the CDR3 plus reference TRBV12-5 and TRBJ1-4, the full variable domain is DARVTQTPRHKVTEMGQEVTMRCQPILGHNTVFWYRQTMMQGLELLAYFRNRAPLDDSGMPKDRFSAEMPDATLATLKIQPSEPRDSAVYFCASGGDLGEKLFFGSGTQLSVL.

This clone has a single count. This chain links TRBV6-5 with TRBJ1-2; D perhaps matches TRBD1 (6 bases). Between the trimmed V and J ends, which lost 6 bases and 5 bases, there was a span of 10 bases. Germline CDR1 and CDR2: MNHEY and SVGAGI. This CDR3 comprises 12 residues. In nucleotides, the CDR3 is TGTGCCAGCAGCCCAGGGGTTTATGGCTACACCTTC. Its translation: CASSPGVYGYTF.

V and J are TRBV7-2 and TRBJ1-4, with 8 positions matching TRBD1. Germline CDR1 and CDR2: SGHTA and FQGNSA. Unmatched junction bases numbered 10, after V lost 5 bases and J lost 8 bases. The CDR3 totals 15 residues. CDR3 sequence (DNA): TGTGCCAGCAGCCTATCACAGGGGGGAGGAGAAAAACTGTTTTTT. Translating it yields CASSLSQGGGEKLFF.

As DNA, the CDR3 is TGTGCCAGCAGCTTAGACACTATGGGGCAGTTCCACACTGAAGCTTTCTTT. Its translation: CASSLDTMGQFHTEAFF. The chain links TRBV11-2 to TRBJ1-1; a weak D match, TRBD1 (5 bases). Germline CDR1 is SGHAT and CDR2 is FQNNGV. V was trimmed by 0 bases and J by 3 bases, leaving 17 bases between them. This CDR3 region has 17 residues.

The CDR3 nucleotides are TGTGCCAGCAGTCGAAACACGGGTAAAGCTTTCTTT. Its translation is CASSRNTGKAFF. The chain recombines TRBV12-3 or TRBV12-4 with TRBJ1-1, with D unclear. Trimming shortened V by 5 bases and J by 9 bases, and 13 bases separated the two germline ends. This CDR3 comprises 12 residues.

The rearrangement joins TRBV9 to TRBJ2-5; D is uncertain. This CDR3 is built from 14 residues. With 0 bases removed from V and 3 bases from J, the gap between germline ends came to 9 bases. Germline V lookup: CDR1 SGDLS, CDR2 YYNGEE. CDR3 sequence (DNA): TGTGCCAGCAGCGTAGGGCCCGAGAAAGAGACCCAGTACTTC. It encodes CASSVGPEKETQYF.

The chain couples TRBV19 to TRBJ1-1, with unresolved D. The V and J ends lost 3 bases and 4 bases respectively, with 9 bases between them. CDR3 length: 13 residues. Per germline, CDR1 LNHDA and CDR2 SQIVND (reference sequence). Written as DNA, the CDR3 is TGTGCCAGTAGTATGTATCGGGGCACTGAAGCTTTCTTT. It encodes CASSMYRGTEAFF.

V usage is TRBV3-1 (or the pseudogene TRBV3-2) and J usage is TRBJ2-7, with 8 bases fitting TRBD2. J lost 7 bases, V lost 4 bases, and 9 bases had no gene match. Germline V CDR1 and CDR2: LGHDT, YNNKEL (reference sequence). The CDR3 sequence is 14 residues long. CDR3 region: CASSPGPGGYEQYF. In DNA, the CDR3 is TGTGCCAGCAGCCCTGGGCCGGGGGGGTATGAGCAGTACTTC.

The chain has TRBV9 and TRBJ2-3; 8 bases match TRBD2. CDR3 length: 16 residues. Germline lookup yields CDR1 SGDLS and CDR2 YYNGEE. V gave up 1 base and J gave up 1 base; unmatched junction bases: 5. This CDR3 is CASSVSVSGGTDTQYF. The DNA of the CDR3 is TGTGCCAGCAGCGTATCGGTTAGCGGGGGCACAGATACGCAGTATTTT.

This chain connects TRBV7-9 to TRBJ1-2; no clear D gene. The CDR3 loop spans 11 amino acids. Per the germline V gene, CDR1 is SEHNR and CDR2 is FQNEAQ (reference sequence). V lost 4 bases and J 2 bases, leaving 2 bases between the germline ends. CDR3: CASSYNYGYTF. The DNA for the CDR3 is TGTGCCAGCAGCTACAACTATGGCTACACCTTC. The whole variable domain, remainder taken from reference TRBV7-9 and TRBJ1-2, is DTGVSQNPRHKITKRGQNVTFRCDPISEHNRLYWYRQTLGQGPEFLTYFQNEAQLEKSRLLSDRFSAERPKGSFSTLEIQRTEQGDSAMYLCASSYNYGYTFGSGTRLTVV.

CDR3 nucleotides: TGTGCCAGCAGCCCAGGACAAGGAGAGTCCTACGAGCAGTACTTC. Translation: CASSPGQGESYEQYF. The chain recombines TRBV11-3 with TRBJ2-7; tentative D call: TRBD1 (5 bases). V lost 5 bases and J lost 1, with 15 bases in between. The CDR3 is 15 residues long. Germline loops: CDR1 SGHNT, CDR2 YENEEA. The variable domain in full, with the rest retrieved from reference TRBV11-3 and TRBJ2-7, is EAGVVQSPRYKIIEKKQPVAFWCNPISGHNTLYWYLQNLGQGPELLIRYENEEAVDDSQLPKDRFSAERLKGVDSTLKIQPAELGDSAVYLCASSPGQGESYEQYFGPGTRLTVT.